Each of the 15 T cell receptor beta chains below was sequenced from the same sample in a study of T cells in Graves' hyperthyroidism and ophthalmopathy. Amplified TCR beta CDR3 regions derived from RNA transcripts. Carried out on the TCR CDR3, a first-round RT-PCR used the HTBI primer set. One entry per CDR3 protein results from TCRdb running MiXCR on the multiplex PCR reads. The repertoire consists of about 210,000 distinct CDR3 sequences, with under 20% occurring once and the leading ten covering around 52%. The sample was blood. The receptors originated from a man aged 50-60 years with Graves' hyperthyroidism.

Ten or more counts support this clonotype. This chain connects TRBV6-1 to TRBJ2-5; D perhaps matches TRBD2 (5 bases). The CDR3 extends over 11 amino acids. Germline V gene data show CDR1 as MNHNS and CDR2 as SASEGT. The germline V and J ends were trimmed by 10 bases and 2 bases, with 8 bases remaining between them. In nucleotides, the CDR3 is TGTGCCACCAAGCGGCAAGAGACCCAGTACTTC. This codes for CATKRQETQYF.

This clonotype was observed a handful of times. The chain links TRBV4-1 to TRBJ2-4, with no clear D. V was cut by 0 bases and J by 1 base, with 10 bases left in between. The CDR3 has 16 amino acids. Germline V gene data show CDR1 as MGHRA and CDR2 as YSYEKL. This CDR3 reads CASSQDYRVAKNIQYF. The CDR3, as DNA: TGCGCCAGCAGCCAAGATTATCGTGTGGCCAAAAACATTCAGTACTTC.

The CDR3 is CASSLAPWTVSSGANVLTF. CDR3 nucleotides: TGTGCCAGCAGCTTGGCCCCTTGGACAGTGTCCTCTGGGGCCAACGTCCTGACTTTC. The chain carries TRBV5-6 and TRBJ2-6; perhaps TRBD1 as D (6 bases). Germline CDR1 reads SGHDT; CDR2 reads YYEEEE. V lost 0 bases to trimming and J lost 0 bases, with 16 bases between them. This CDR3 has 19 residues.

This sequence joins TRBV7-2 and TRBJ2-7, with D unresolved. This CDR3 has 11 amino acids. V dropped 10 bases and J dropped 3 bases, with 10 bases sitting between them. The germline V gene has CDR1 SGHTA and CDR2 FQGNSA. CDR3 sequence (DNA): TGTGCCACCAACAAAAACTACGAGCAGTACTTC. It is translated as CATNKNYEQYF.

In nucleotides, the CDR3 is TGTGCCAGCAGCATACTCCAAATGAACACTGAAGCTTTCTTT. It codes for CASSILQMNTEAFF. The chain couples TRBV7-9 to TRBJ1-1; D is unresolved. This CDR3 spans 14 amino acids. Between the trimmed V and J ends, which lost 5 bases and 0 bases, there was a span of 10 bases. From germline, CDR1 is SEHNR and CDR2 FQNEAQ (reference sequence).

This clonotype was observed a handful of times. Given the absence of the conserved phenylalanine or tryptophan at the CDR3 end, a read error is likely. The chain's CDR3 is CASSPGHANTEAFL. CDR3 nucleotide sequence: TGTGCCAGCAGTCCCGGACACGCGAACACTGAAGCTTTCCTT. The J gene is TRBJ1-1, the V gene TRBV12-3 or TRBV12-4; D perhaps matches TRBD1 (5 bases). CDR3 length: 14 amino acids. The V gene lost 5 bases and the J gene lost 1 base, with 11 bases spanning the gap.

This rearrangement joins TRBV7-9 to TRBJ2-3; D is undetermined. CDR3 length: 13 amino acids. CDR1 is SEHNR and CDR2 is FQNEAQ in the germline V gene (reference sequence). Trimming took 3 bases from V and 4 from J, leaving 8 bases between them. The CDR3 DNA is TGTGCCAGCAGCTTTAATGAACCAGATACGCAGTATTTT. Its protein product is CASSFNEPDTQYF.

This clonotype was detected only a few times. This chain uses TRBV5-4 with TRBJ2-3, with TRBD2 matching 11 bases. The J segment lost 0 bases and the V segment lost 3 bases, leaving 3 bases of the junction unmatched. The CDR3 covers 16 residues. Germline V gene sequence: CDR1 SGHNT, CDR2 YYREEE (reference sequence). This chain's CDR3 is CASSSVAGGSTDTQYF. DNA of the CDR3: TGTGCCAGCAGCTCGGTAGCGGGGGGGAGCACAGATACGCAGTATTTT.

The rearrangement links TRBV9 to TRBJ1-6, with 7 bases aligning to TRBD1. V dropped 3 bases and J dropped 8; count of bases not matched to a gene: 8. This CDR3 is built from 15 residues. Germline assignment: CDR1 SGDLS and CDR2 YYNGEE. CDR3 region: CASSATGTEYSPLHF. CDR3 nucleotides: TGTGCCAGCAGCGCGACCGGGACAGAGTATTCACCCCTCCACTTT.

This clonotype was seen repeatedly, ten times or more. This chain joins TRBV2 and TRBJ2-7, with D maybe TRBD2 (5 bases). The CDR3 contains 14 residues. CDR1 SNHLY and CDR2 FYNNEI come from the germline V gene. The germline V and J ends were trimmed by 7 bases and 1 base, with 14 bases remaining between them. CDR3 DNA sequence: TGTGCCAGCAACGGCGGGTCGCTGTCCTACGAGCAGTACTTC. This encodes CASNGGSLSYEQYF.

This sequence joins TRBV2 and TRBJ2-5; D gene unclear. The CDR3 is made up of 11 amino acids. Trimming took off 3 bases at V and 13 bases at J, with 12 bases between the two ends. Germline CDR1 SNHLY, CDR2 FYNNEI. CDR3 in DNA: TGTGCCAGCAGTGATGAAGCTCGGGCGTACTTC. The encoded protein is CASSDEARAYF.

This clonotype was counted at least ten times. At one end the junction does not follow the germline gene, possibly because of a read error. J is TRBJ2-1 and V is TRBV6-5; D is unresolved. The CDR3 loop spans 13 amino acids. The germline V gene has CDR1 MNHEY and CDR2 SVGAGI. The CDR3 DNA follows: TGTGCCAGCAGTCACTCGAATGGGAATGAGCAGTTCTTC. Its protein product is CASSHSNGNEQFF.

Many counts were recorded for this clonotype. The chain recombines TRBV28 with TRBJ1-4, with D maybe TRBD1 (6 bases). Per germline, CDR1 MDHEN and CDR2 SYDVKM. CDR3 length equals 13 residues. Trimming removed 6 bases at V and 4 bases at J, with 9 bases between. CDR3 amino acids: CASRRQDNEKLFF. For the CDR3, the DNA is TGTGCCAGCAGGCGACAGGATAATGAAAAACTGTTTTTT.

The chain combines TRBV7-2 with TRBJ1-2, with 7 nucleotides matching TRBD1. V lost 5 bases, J lost 5 bases, and 8 bases stayed unmatched. Per the germline V gene, CDR1 is SGHTA and CDR2 is FQGNSA. This CDR3 is 14 amino acids long. CDR3 in amino acids: CASSPMTGLYGYTF. Here the CDR3 DNA reads TGTGCCAGCAGCCCCATGACAGGGTTGTATGGCTACACCTTC.

This clonotype was counted many times. This chain links TRBV15 with TRBJ2-5; 7 bases line up with TRBD1. Germline V gene sequence: CDR1 LNHNV, CDR2 YYDKDF (reference sequence). Trimming at V came to 3 bases and at J to 11 bases, leaving 6 bases not matched to a gene. The length of the CDR3 is 12 residues. CDR3 region: CATSSDRVQQYF. CDR3 coding DNA: TGTGCCACCAGCAGCGACAGGGTCCAACAGTACTTC.